This passage covers 25 T cell receptor beta chains from one sample sequenced in a study of monozygotic twins with inflammatory bowel disease. No DNA is given; TCRdb re-called the 5' RACE reads and lists each CDR3 protein once. The data include about 300,000 distinct CDR3 sequences; the top ten clones carry about 5%. Input material: blood. The source is a human donor with ulcerative colitis or Crohn's disease, or a healthy co-twin of an affected twin (not recorded which).

V usage is TRBV19 and J usage is TRBJ2-3; the TRBD1 assignment by TCRdb is unverifiable without DNA. Germline CDR1 LNHDA, CDR2 SQIVND (reference sequence). CDR3 size: 16 residues. CDR3 residues: CASRDRGRGLTDTQYF. Using reference TRBV19 and TRBJ2-3 for the parts outside the CDR3, the full variable domain is DGGITQSPKYLFRKEGQNVTLSCEQNLNHDAMYWYRQDPGQGLRLIYYSQIVNDFQKGDIAEGYSVSREKKESFPLTVTSAQKNPTAFYLCASRDRGRGLTDTQYFGPGTRLTVL.

The chain uses TRBV5-6 and TRBJ2-1; as DNA is missing, the TRBD2 call by TCRdb cannot be tested. Germline CDR1 reads SGHDT; CDR2 reads YYEEEE. The CDR3 is made up of 17 amino acids. The CDR3 sequence: CASSSATSGVSYNEQFF.

The genes are TRBV9 and TRBJ2-2; TCRdb's D gene call, TRBD1, goes unchecked for lack of DNA. The germline V gene has CDR1 SGDLS and CDR2 YYNGEE. The CDR3 sequence is 16 residues long. CDR3 sequence reads: CASSAQDRGRTGELFF.

The chain links TRBV24-1 to TRBJ2-7; TCRdb outputs TRBD2, but without DNA this stays unchecked. The CDR3 is 17 residues long. The germline V gene encodes CDR1 KGHDR and CDR2 SFDVKD. CDR3 in amino acids: CATSDPAGTSGSYEQYF.

This rearrangement joins TRBV5-4 to TRBJ2-5; TCRdb names TRBD2, which stays unverified in the absence of DNA. Per germline, CDR1 SGHNT and CDR2 YYREEE (reference sequence). The CDR3 length is 15 residues. This CDR3 is CASSFTSGVRETQYF.

The chain is built from TRBV7-2 and TRBJ2-1. This CDR3 is 15 amino acids long. Germline V gene sequence: CDR1 SGHTA, CDR2 FQGNSA. CDR3 sequence reads: CASSSRLGSYNEQFF.

The V gene is TRBV7-9, the J gene TRBJ2-7. In germline, CDR1 is SEHNR, CDR2 FQNEAQ (reference sequence). CDR3 size: 11 residues. CDR3 loop: CASSSDVGQYF.

The gene calls are TRBV7-2 and TRBJ2-3; the TRBD2 assignment by TCRdb is unverifiable without DNA. Per the germline V gene, CDR1 is SGHTA and CDR2 is FQGNSA. This CDR3 contains 17 residues. CDR3 residues: CASSPSSRGWGSDTQYF.

The chain couples TRBV13 to TRBJ1-6; the TRBD1 assignment by TCRdb is unverifiable without DNA. Germline loops: CDR1 PRHDT, CDR2 FYEKMQ (reference sequence). The CDR3 sequence is 15 residues long. This chain's CDR3 is CASSFTGDYNSPLHF.

The rearrangement uses TRBV7-2 and TRBJ2-7; TCRdb's D gene call, TRBD2, goes unchecked for lack of DNA. The CDR3 has 14 residues. Germline V gene sequence: CDR1 SGHTA, CDR2 FQGNSA. The CDR3 protein is CASSRTSGHYEQYF.

The rearrangement joins TRBV6-5 to TRBJ2-3. The CDR3 consists of 16 residues. Germline V gene lookup returns CDR1 MNHEY and CDR2 SVGAGI. Here the CDR3 reads CASSSGRFPSTDTQYF.

V gene TRBV5-1 combines with J gene TRBJ1-1; TCRdb selects TRBD1, and the lack of DNA leaves this call unchecked. CDR1 and CDR2 (germline): SGHRS, YFSETQ. The CDR3 is 15 amino acids. CDR3 amino acids: CASSPRPIGGTEAFF. The entire variable domain, with the rest obtained from reference TRBV5-1 and TRBJ1-1, is as follows: KAGVTQTPRYLIKTRGQQVTLSCSPISGHRSVSWYQQTPGQGLQFLFEYFSETQRNKGNFPGRFSGRQFSNSRSEMNVSTLELGDSALYLCASSPRPIGGTEAFFGQGTRLTVV.

The chain recombines TRBV29-1 with TRBJ2-7; absent DNA, TCRdb's TRBD1 call cannot be checked. Germline loops: CDR1 SQVTM, CDR2 ANQGSEA. The CDR3 loop spans 14 amino acids. The CDR3 spells CSVRPGTANYEQYF.

This chain uses TRBV10-3 with TRBJ2-1; TCRdb lists TRBD1, though no DNA is available to test this call. Germline CDR1 ENHRY, CDR2 SYGVKD. The length of the CDR3 is 16 residues. CDR3 amino acids: CAISDSAGAPYNEQFF.

The chain combines TRBV7-9 with TRBJ2-2; the TCRdb D gene call, TRBD2, has no DNA to confirm it. The CDR3 covers 16 residues. Germline V gene data show CDR1 as SEHNR and CDR2 as FQNEAQ (reference sequence). The CDR3 sequence is CASSLGVGPNTGELFF.

The rearrangement links TRBV7-2 to TRBJ2-1; TCRdb names TRBD1, which stays unverified in the absence of DNA. There are 14 residues in the CDR3. The germline V gene has CDR1 SGHTA and CDR2 FQGNSA. CDR3 loop: CASSFRDRGNEQFF.

The chain couples TRBV4-2 to TRBJ2-7; TCRdb outputs TRBD2, but without DNA this stays unchecked. The CDR3 runs 14 residues. Germline V gives CDR1 LGHNA, CDR2 YNFKEQ. The chain's CDR3 is CASSQDLLTPPMYF.

V is TRBV5-4 and J is TRBJ2-5; TCRdb's assignment of TRBD1 cannot be checked, as there is no DNA. CDR3 size: 15 residues. The germline gives CDR1 SGHNT, CDR2 YYREEE (reference sequence). The chain's CDR3 is CASSLVGQGPETQYF.

V gene TRBV12-3 or TRBV12-4 combines with J gene TRBJ2-7. CDR3 length equals 16 residues. The CDR3 is CASSFVSGKSSYEQYF.

The chain recombines TRBV20-1 with TRBJ2-3; the TRBD2 assignment by TCRdb is unverifiable without DNA. Germline-derived CDR1 and CDR2 are DFQATT and SNEGSKA (reference sequence). The CDR3 sequence is 18 residues long. The CDR3 sequence: CSAAPGLAGGPRTDTQYF.

The V and J genes are TRBV7-7 and TRBJ2-3. CDR3 length equals 13 residues. The germline gives CDR1 SSHAT, CDR2 FNYEAQ (reference sequence). CDR3 region: CASSLGDRNTQYF.

The J gene is TRBJ2-3, the V gene TRBV6-4; checking the TCRdb D call of TRBD1 is not possible without DNA. The germline V gene has CDR1 MRHNA and CDR2 SNTAGT. CDR3 length equals 14 residues. The CDR3: CASSDSQGTDTQYF.

The chain has TRBV5-1 and TRBJ2-1; TCRdb returns TRBD2, unconfirmable since there is no DNA. The CDR3 loop spans 14 amino acids. Germline values: CDR1 SGHRS, CDR2 YFSETQ. The CDR3 is CASKTGLVGNEQFF.

CDR3 protein: CASRGSFYGYTF. The chain carries TRBV28 and TRBJ1-2. The germline V gene encodes CDR1 MDHEN and CDR2 SYDVKM. This CDR3 is built from 12 residues.

The genes are TRBV4-3 and TRBJ1-2; TCRdb outputs TRBD1, but without DNA this stays unchecked. The CDR3 loop spans 16 amino acids. CDR1 and CDR2 (germline): LGHNA, YSLEER. CDR3 sequence: CASSGKGGWDRVGYTF.